This is a list of T cell receptor beta chains from one sample in a study of radiotherapy plus CTLA-4 blockade in lung cancer. Clones were read by immunoSEQ multiplex PCR, and TCRdb kept only the in-frame ones, dropping some. The table includes approximately 100,000 clones, more than 75% detected once. The sequencing here drew on peripheral blood, taken from a patient treated with radiotherapy plus ipilimumab. Receptors originate from a human donor with non-small cell lung cancer who had a partial response to radiotherapy plus ipilimumab. Each CDR3 is given with its conserved first and last residue. The D gene is left open where the match is weak. Expanded clones are given a class, and other clones once, few, many or no size at all.

abundance: -
d_gene: -
v_gene: TRBV28
j_gene: TRBJ2-3
CDR3aa: CASDLRGLSTDTQYF
CDR3nt: TGTGCCAGCGATTTGCGAGGACTCAGCACAGATACGCAGTATTTT

abundance: -
d_gene: -
v_gene: TRBV5-6
j_gene: TRBJ2-7
CDR3aa: CASSRGTYEQYF
CDR3nt: TGTGCCAGCAGCCGAGGGACTTACGAGCAGTACTTC

abundance: -
d_gene: TRBD1
v_gene: TRBV27
j_gene: TRBJ2-7
CDR3aa: CASGHGTDFYEQYF
CDR3nt: TGTGCCAGCGGGCACGGGACAGATTTCTACGAGCAGTACTTC

abundance: few
d_gene: -
v_gene: TRBV11-2
j_gene: TRBJ2-7
CDR3aa: CASSLAWRVRTYEQYF
CDR3nt: TGTGCCAGCAGCTTAGCCTGGCGGGTCCGCACCTACGAGCAGTACTTC

abundance: few
d_gene: TRBD1
v_gene: TRBV19
j_gene: TRBJ1-1
CDR3aa: CASSTDDRANTEAFF
CDR3nt: TGTGCCAGTAGTACCGACGACAGGGCGAACACTGAAGCTTTCTTT

abundance: -
d_gene: TRBD1
v_gene: TRBV5-1
j_gene: TRBJ1-1
CDR3aa: CASNQFDRESEAFF
CDR3nt: TGCGCCAGCAATCAATTTGACAGGGAATCTGAAGCTTTCTTT

abundance: once
d_gene: TRBD1
v_gene: TRBV30
j_gene: TRBJ2-7
CDR3aa: CAWSRTGLYEQYF
CDR3nt: TGTGCCTGGAGTAGGACAGGGCTCTACGAGCAGTACTTC

abundance: -
d_gene: -
v_gene: TRBV2
j_gene: TRBJ2-5
CDR3aa: CASGGTGETQYF
CDR3nt: TGTGCCAGCGGGGGGACGGGGGAGACCCAGTACTTC

abundance: once
d_gene: TRBD2
v_gene: TRBV9
j_gene: TRBJ2-1
CDR3aa: CASSALGTRAYNEQFF
CDR3nt: TGTGCCAGCAGCGCCCTCGGGACTAGAGCCTACAATGAGCAGTTCTTC

abundance: -
d_gene: -
v_gene: TRBV5-1
j_gene: TRBJ2-1
CDR3aa: CASSLAAGTEQFF
CDR3nt: TGCGCCAGCAGCTTGGCAGCAGGTACTGAGCAGTTCTTC

abundance: -
d_gene: TRBD2
v_gene: TRBV7-2
j_gene: TRBJ2-7
CDR3aa: CASRLAGGDLYEQYF
CDR3nt: TGTGCCAGCAGACTAGCGGGAGGGGACCTCTACGAGCAGTACTTC

abundance: -
d_gene: -
v_gene: TRBV28
j_gene: TRBJ2-3
CDR3aa: CASSLAPTRVDTQYF
CDR3nt: TGTGCCAGCAGTTTGGCTCCTACGAGGGTAGATACGCAGTATTTT

abundance: once
d_gene: TRBD2
v_gene: TRBV6-6
j_gene: TRBJ2-1
CDR3aa: CASSRSGESYNEQFF
CDR3nt: TGTGCCAGCAGCCGTAGCGGGGAGTCCTACAATGAGCAGTTCTTC

abundance: -
d_gene: TRBD1
v_gene: TRBV4-2
j_gene: TRBJ2-3
CDR3aa: CASSPTGASTDTQYF
CDR3nt: TGTGCCAGCAGCCCGACAGGGGCTAGCACAGATACGCAGTATTTT

abundance: -
d_gene: -
v_gene: TRBV29-1
j_gene: TRBJ2-1
CDR3aa: CSVEGVVTGTYNEQFF
CDR3nt: TGCAGCGTTGAAGGGGTGGTGACAGGGACTTACAATGAGCAGTTCTTC

abundance: -
d_gene: TRBD2
v_gene: TRBV19
j_gene: TRBJ2-1
CDR3aa: CASSIRLWASGRDEQFF
CDR3nt: TGTGCCAGTAGTATCCGCCTCTGGGCTAGCGGGCGCGATGAGCAGTTCTTC

abundance: -
d_gene: -
v_gene: TRBV6-5
j_gene: TRBJ1-1
CDR3aa: CASSRTDGNTEAFF
CDR3nt: TGTGCCAGCAGTAGGACAGACGGGAACACTGAAGCTTTCTTT

abundance: -
d_gene: TRBD1
v_gene: TRBV15
j_gene: TRBJ1-5
CDR3aa: CATRDGTGGHQPQHF
CDR3nt: TGTGCCACCAGGGATGGTACAGGGGGCCATCAGCCCCAGCATTTT

abundance: -
d_gene: -
v_gene: TRBV9
j_gene: TRBJ2-2
CDR3aa: CASSKQGRAGELFF
CDR3nt: TGTGCCAGCAGCAAACAGGGTCGGGCCGGGGAGCTGTTTTTT

abundance: -
d_gene: -
v_gene: TRBV28
j_gene: TRBJ2-7
CDR3aa: CASRRQTYEQYF
CDR3nt: TGTGCCAGTAGGAGGCAGACGTACGAGCAGTACTTC

abundance: -
d_gene: TRBD2
v_gene: TRBV19
j_gene: TRBJ2-7
CDR3aa: CASSILSGRTYEQYF
CDR3nt: TGTGCCAGTAGTATCCTGAGCGGGAGGACTTACGAGCAGTACTTC

abundance: -
d_gene: TRBD1
v_gene: TRBV30
j_gene: TRBJ2-7
CDR3aa: CAWSVRQGALYEQYF
CDR3nt: TGTGCCTGGAGTGTACGACAGGGGGCCCTCTACGAGCAGTACTTC

abundance: -
d_gene: -
v_gene: TRBV28
j_gene: TRBJ1-1
CDR3aa: CASSLSGGGVFSTEAFF
CDR3nt: TGTGCCAGCAGTTTATCGGGTGGGGGGGTGTTCAGCACTGAAGCTTTCTTT

abundance: -
d_gene: -
v_gene: TRBV6-6
j_gene: TRBJ2-7
CDR3aa: CASSYPTGGEQYF
CDR3nt: TGTGCCAGCAGTTACCCTACCGGCGGGGAGCAGTACTTC

abundance: -
d_gene: TRBD2
v_gene: TRBV28
j_gene: TRBJ2-3
CDR3aa: CASRLAGGQTDTQYF
CDR3nt: TGTGCCAGCAGACTAGCGGGAGGGCAAACAGATACGCAGTATTTT

abundance: once
d_gene: -
v_gene: TRBV2
j_gene: TRBJ2-2
CDR3aa: CASRITGSAGELFF
CDR3nt: TGTGCCAGCAGGATCACAGGGAGTGCCGGGGAGCTGTTTTTT

abundance: -
d_gene: TRBD2
v_gene: TRBV11-2
j_gene: TRBJ2-7
CDR3aa: CASSLASGRSEQYF
CDR3nt: TGTGCCAGCAGCTTGGCTAGCGGGAGGAGCGAGCAGTACTTC

abundance: -
d_gene: TRBD2
v_gene: TRBV5-6
j_gene: TRBJ2-1
CDR3aa: CAKARELSYNEQFF
CDR3nt: TGTGCCAAGGCGCGGGAGCTCTCCTACAATGAGCAGTTCTTC

abundance: -
d_gene: TRBD1
v_gene: TRBV28
j_gene: TRBJ1-5
CDR3aa: CAIKRTGDNQPQHF
CDR3nt: TGTGCCATCAAGAGGACAGGAGACAATCAGCCCCAGCATTTT

abundance: -
d_gene: -
v_gene: TRBV7-2
j_gene: TRBJ2-3
CDR3aa: CASSALRGTDTQYF
CDR3nt: TGTGCCAGCAGCGCTCTGCGGGGTACAGATACGCAGTATTTT

abundance: -
d_gene: -
v_gene: TRBV9
j_gene: TRBJ2-3
CDR3aa: CASSVGPGTDTQYF
CDR3nt: TGTGCCAGCAGCGTAGGGCCAGGCACAGATACGCAGTATTTT

abundance: -
d_gene: -
v_gene: TRBV5-1
j_gene: TRBJ1-2
CDR3aa: CASSPNDYGYTF
CDR3nt: TGCGCCAGCAGCCCAAATGACTATGGCTACACCTTC

abundance: -
d_gene: TRBD2
v_gene: TRBV11-2
j_gene: TRBJ2-1
CDR3aa: CASSSPGLAGINEQFF
CDR3nt: TGTGCCAGCAGCTCACCGGGACTAGCGGGAATCAATGAGCAGTTCTTC

abundance: -
d_gene: -
v_gene: TRBV7-6
j_gene: TRBJ2-7
CDR3aa: CASSSRVSYEQYF
CDR3nt: TGTGCCAGCAGCTCCAGGGTGTCCTACGAGCAGTACTTC

abundance: -
d_gene: -
v_gene: TRBV11-2
j_gene: TRBJ1-1
CDR3aa: CASSYLPLATSPTEAFF
CDR3nt: TGTGCCAGCAGCTACCTTCCGTTGGCAACCTCGCCCACTGAAGCTTTCTTT

abundance: -
d_gene: TRBD1
v_gene: TRBV28
j_gene: TRBJ2-7
CDR3aa: CASSFLDRDYEQYF
CDR3nt: TGTGCCAGCAGTTTTCTGGACAGGGATTACGAGCAGTACTTC

abundance: -
d_gene: TRBD1
v_gene: TRBV19
j_gene: TRBJ2-7
CDR3aa: CASSIARTGSYEQYF
CDR3nt: TGTGCCAGTAGTATAGCCCGGACAGGGAGCTACGAGCAGTACTTC

abundance: -
d_gene: -
v_gene: TRBV5-4
j_gene: TRBJ2-1
CDR3aa: CASSLAAGVDYNEQFF
CDR3nt: TGTGCCAGCAGCTTGGCCGCAGGGGTAGATTACAATGAGCAGTTCTTC

abundance: -
d_gene: -
v_gene: TRBV5-1
j_gene: TRBJ2-1
CDR3aa: CATSAESSYNEQFF
CDR3nt: TGCGCCACCTCAGCGGAAAGCTCCTACAATGAGCAGTTCTTC

abundance: -
d_gene: TRBD2
v_gene: TRBV5-1
j_gene: TRBJ2-2
CDR3aa: CASSPTHLAGPFGELFF
CDR3nt: TGCGCCAGCAGCCCGACCCACTTAGCGGGTCCCTTCGGGGAGCTGTTTTTT

abundance: -
d_gene: TRBD1
v_gene: TRBV19
j_gene: TRBJ2-5
CDR3aa: CASKGQGAETQYF
CDR3nt: TGTGCCAGTAAAGGACAGGGCGCCGAGACCCAGTACTTC

abundance: -
d_gene: TRBD1
v_gene: TRBV30
j_gene: TRBJ2-1
CDR3aa: CAWAQGQGADEQFF
CDR3nt: TGTGCCTGGGCTCAGGGACAGGGGGCCGATGAGCAGTTCTTC

abundance: few
d_gene: -
v_gene: TRBV6-5
j_gene: TRBJ1-5
CDR3aa: CASSYYPGINQPQHF
CDR3nt: TGTGCCAGCAGTTATTATCCAGGGATCAATCAGCCCCAGCATTTT